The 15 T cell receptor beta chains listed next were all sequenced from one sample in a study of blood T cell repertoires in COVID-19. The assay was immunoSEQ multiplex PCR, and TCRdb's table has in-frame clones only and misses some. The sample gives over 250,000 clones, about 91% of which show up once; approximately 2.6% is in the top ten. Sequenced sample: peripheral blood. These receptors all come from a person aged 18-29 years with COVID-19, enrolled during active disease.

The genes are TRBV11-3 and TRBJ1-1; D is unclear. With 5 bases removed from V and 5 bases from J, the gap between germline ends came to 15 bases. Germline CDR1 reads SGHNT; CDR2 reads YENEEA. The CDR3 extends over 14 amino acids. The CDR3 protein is CASSPHSGNTEAFF. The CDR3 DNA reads TGTGCCAGCAGCCCGCACAGCGGAAATACTGAAGCTTTCTTT.

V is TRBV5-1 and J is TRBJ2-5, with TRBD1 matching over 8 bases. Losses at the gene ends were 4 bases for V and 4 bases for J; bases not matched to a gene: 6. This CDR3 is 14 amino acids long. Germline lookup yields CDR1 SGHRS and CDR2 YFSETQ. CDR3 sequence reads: CASSPRQGRETQYF. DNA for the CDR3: TGCGCCAGCAGCCCTCGACAGGGGAGAGAGACCCAGTACTTC.

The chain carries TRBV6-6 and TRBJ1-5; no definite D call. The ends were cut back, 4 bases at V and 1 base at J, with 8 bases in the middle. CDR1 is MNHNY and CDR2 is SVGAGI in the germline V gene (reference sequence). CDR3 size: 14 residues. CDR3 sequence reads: CASSFMESNQPQHF. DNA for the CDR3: TGTGCCAGCAGTTTTATGGAGAGCAATCAGCCCCAGCATTTT.

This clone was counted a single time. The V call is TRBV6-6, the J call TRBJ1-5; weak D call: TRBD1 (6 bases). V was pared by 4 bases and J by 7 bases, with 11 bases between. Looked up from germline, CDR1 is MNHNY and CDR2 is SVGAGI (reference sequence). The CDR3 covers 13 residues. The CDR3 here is CASSSQGGQPQHF. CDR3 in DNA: TGTGCCAGCAGTTCACAGGGCGGGCAGCCCCAGCATTTT.

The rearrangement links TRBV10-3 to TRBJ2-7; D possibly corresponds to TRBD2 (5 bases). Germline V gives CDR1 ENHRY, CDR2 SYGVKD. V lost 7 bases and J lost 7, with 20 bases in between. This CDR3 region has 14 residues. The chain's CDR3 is CAITFSSGGAEQYF. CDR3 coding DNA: TGTGCCATCACCTTCTCCAGCGGAGGAGCGGAGCAGTACTTC.

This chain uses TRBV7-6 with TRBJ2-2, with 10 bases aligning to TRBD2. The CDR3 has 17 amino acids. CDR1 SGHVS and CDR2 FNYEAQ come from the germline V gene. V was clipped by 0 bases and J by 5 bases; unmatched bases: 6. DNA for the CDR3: TGTGCCAGCAGCTTAGCCCTAGCGGGGGCTACTACCGGGGAGCTGTTTTTT. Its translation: CASSLALAGATTGELFF.

CDR3 sequence reads: CASSQGLAGAYNEQFF. DNA for the CDR3: TGCGCCAGCAGCCAAGGACTAGCGGGAGCCTACAATGAGCAGTTCTTC. This chain joins TRBV4-1 and TRBJ2-1; TRBD2 agrees at 12 bases. Trimming cost V 1 base and J 2 bases; bases outside gene matches: 0. CDR3 length: 16 amino acids. Germline CDR1 and CDR2: MGHRA and YSYEKL.

CDR3 DNA: TGCGCCAGCAGCGTGGAGACCATAGCGGCCGGGGAGCTGTTTTTT. The encoded protein is CASSVETIAAGELFF. The chain carries TRBV5-1 and TRBJ2-2, with a tentative D call TRBD2 (6 bases). V shed 4 bases and J shed 6 bases, with 16 bases lying between them. The germline V gene has CDR1 SGHRS and CDR2 YFSETQ. This CDR3 has 15 residues.

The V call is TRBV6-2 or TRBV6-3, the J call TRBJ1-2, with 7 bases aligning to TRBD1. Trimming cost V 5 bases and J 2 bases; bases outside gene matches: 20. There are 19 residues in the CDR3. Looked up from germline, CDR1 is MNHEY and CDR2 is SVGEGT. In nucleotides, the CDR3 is TGTGCCAGCAGTACCCTTCATTGGGTAGGGGGCCGGACCAACTATGGCTACACCTTC. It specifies CASSTLHWVGGRTNYGYTF.

CDR3 DNA: TGTGCCAGTAGTATCCAGGGGGCCTTGAACACTGAAGCTTTCTTT. Protein product: CASSIQGALNTEAFF. The rearrangement uses TRBV19 and TRBJ1-1; 8 bases align to TRBD1. The ends lost 3 bases at V and 0 bases at J; junction bases unmatched: 3. This CDR3 spans 15 amino acids. CDR1 and CDR2 from the germline V gene are LNHDA and SQIVND (reference sequence).

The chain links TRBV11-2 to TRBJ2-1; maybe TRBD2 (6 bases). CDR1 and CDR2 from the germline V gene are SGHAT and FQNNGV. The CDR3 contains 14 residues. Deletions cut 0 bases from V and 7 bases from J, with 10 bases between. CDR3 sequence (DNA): TGTGCCAGCAGCTTAGAAGTGACTAGGAATGAGCAGTTCTTC. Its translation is CASSLEVTRNEQFF.

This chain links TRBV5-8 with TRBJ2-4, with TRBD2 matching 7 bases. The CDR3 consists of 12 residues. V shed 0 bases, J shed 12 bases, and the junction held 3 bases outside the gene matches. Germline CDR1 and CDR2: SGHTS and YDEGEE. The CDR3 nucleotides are TGTGCCAGCAGCTTGGGGACTAGGGCTCAGTACTTC. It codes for CASSLGTRAQYF.

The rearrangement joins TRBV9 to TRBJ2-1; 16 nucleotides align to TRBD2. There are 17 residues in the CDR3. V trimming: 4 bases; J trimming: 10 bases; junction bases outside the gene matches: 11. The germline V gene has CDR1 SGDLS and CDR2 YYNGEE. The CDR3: CASSKGLAGGLVWEQFF. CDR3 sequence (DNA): TGTGCCAGCAGCAAGGGACTAGCGGGAGGGCTCGTTTGGGAGCAGTTCTTC.

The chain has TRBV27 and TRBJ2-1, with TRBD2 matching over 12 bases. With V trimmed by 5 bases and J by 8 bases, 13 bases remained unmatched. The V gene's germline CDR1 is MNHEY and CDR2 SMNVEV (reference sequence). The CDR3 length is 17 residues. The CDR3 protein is CASSPHLTSGRSYEQFF. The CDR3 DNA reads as TGTGCCAGCAGTCCCCACTTGACTAGCGGGAGATCGTATGAGCAGTTCTTC.

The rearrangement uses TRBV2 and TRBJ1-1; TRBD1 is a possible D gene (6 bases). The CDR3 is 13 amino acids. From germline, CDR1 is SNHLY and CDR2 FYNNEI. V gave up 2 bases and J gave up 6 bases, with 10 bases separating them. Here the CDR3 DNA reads TGTGCCAGCAGTGAACGGGGGGGCGCTGAAGCTTTCTTT. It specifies CASSERGGAEAFF.